The 28 T cell receptor beta chains listed next were all sequenced from one sample in a study of CD8+CD57+ T cells in acquired aplastic anemia. Patients sequenced had flow cytometry evidence of CD8+CD57+ cell expansion. CDR3 and TCR beta VDJ profiling relied on genomic DNA as the template. Each CDR3 protein is one row after TCRdb ran MiXCR on the reads. This sample has around 200,000 distinct CDR3 sequences, with around 50% found just once. The sample comprised sorted CD4+, CD8+, or CD8+CD57+ T cells (not recorded which) from PBMCs. Receptors originate from a human donor with aplastic anemia.

This clonotype was found many times. CDR3 DNA: TGCAGTGCTACCCTTACTAGCAATCAGCCCCAGCATTTT. This gives the protein CSATLTSNQPQHF. The chain recombines TRBV20-1 with TRBJ1-5; D unresolved. The CDR3 sequence is 13 residues long. Germline V gene data show CDR1 as DFQATT and CDR2 as SNEGSKA (reference sequence). V dropped 4 bases and J dropped 0 bases, with 7 bases sitting between them.

The chain couples TRBV5-4 to TRBJ2-7; no reliable D call. The V gene lost 2 bases and the J gene lost 1 base, with 10 bases spanning the gap. Germline-derived CDR1 and CDR2 are SGHNT and YYREEE (reference sequence). There are 14 residues in the CDR3. CDR3 nucleotides: TGTGCCAGCAGCTTACGTATAGGTTCCTACGAGCAGTACTTC. Translated: CASSLRIGSYEQYF.

This sequence joins TRBV2 and TRBJ1-2, with TRBD1 matching over 7 bases. Trimming removed 7 bases from V and 4 bases from J; junction bases left unmatched: 12. The CDR3 loop spans 15 amino acids. Germline loops: CDR1 SNHLY, CDR2 FYNNEI. CDR3 sequence: CASTPQGVGVYGYTF. The CDR3 DNA follows: TGTGCCAGCACCCCTCAGGGGGTTGGGGTCTATGGCTACACCTTC.

A note on this clonotype: This may stem from a read error, because a much larger clone lies one nucleotide away. V and J are TRBV27 and TRBJ2-5, with D unclear. The length of the CDR3 is 14 residues. V lost 7 bases, J lost 5 bases, and 17 bases lay in between. The germline V gene has CDR1 MNHEY and CDR2 SMNVEV (reference sequence). The chain's CDR3 is CASMQPGRMETQYF. In DNA form, the CDR3 reads TGTGCCAGCATGCAGCCCGGACGGATGGAGACCCAGTACTTC.

This clonotype has only a few counts. The chain couples TRBV5-1 to TRBJ2-5; TRBD2 agrees at 11 bases. Trimming cost V 4 bases and J 2 bases; bases outside gene matches: 4. Germline V gene sequence: CDR1 SGHRS, CDR2 YFSETQ. The CDR3 is 15 residues long. As DNA, the CDR3 is TGCGCCAGCAGCCGGGGACTAGCGGAACAAGAGACCCAGTACTTC. Translated, it gives CASSRGLAEQETQYF.

This rearrangement joins TRBV5-6 to TRBJ1-4; D remains unclear. The CDR3 loop spans 13 amino acids. Trimming pared 4 bases from V and 7 bases from J, leaving 11 bases between. From germline, CDR1 is SGHDT and CDR2 YYEEEE. This chain's CDR3 is CASSLGYTEKLFF. The CDR3 region has the DNA TGTGCCAGCAGCCTCGGGTACACTGAAAAACTGTTTTTT.

On this clonotype: The final CDR3 position lacks the conserved phenylalanine or tryptophan, pointing to a likely read error. The rearrangement uses TRBV10-3 and TRBJ1-5; maybe TRBD1 (5 bases). Trimming removed 0 bases at V and 5 bases at J, with 11 bases between. The CDR3 runs 15 residues. The germline CDR1 and CDR2 sequences are ENHRY and SYGVKD. CDR3 nucleotide sequence: TGTGCCATCAGTGAGTCCCGGGACGGACATCAGCCCCAGCATTCT. It translates to CAISESRDGHQPQHS.

In its sample, this clonotype was seen a few times. V gene TRBV3-1 combines with J gene TRBJ1-5, with D unclear. Germline values: CDR1 LGHDT, CDR2 YNNKEL (reference sequence). CDR3 size: 15 residues. Trimming removed 4 bases at V and 3 bases at J, with 13 bases between. The CDR3 sequence is CASSRVGGPNQPQHF. CDR3 sequence (DNA): TGTGCCAGCAGCCGGGTGGGAGGTCCCAATCAGCCCCAGCATTTT.

Regarding this clonotype: One end of the junction does not line up with germline, which may come from a read error. The CDR3 spells CSVGTDSGYGQYF. The CDR3 nucleotides are TGCAGTGTTGGAACGGACAGCGGCTACGGGCAGTACTTC. The chain is built from TRBV29-1 and TRBJ2-7; possibly TRBD1 for D (6 bases). The CDR3 is made up of 13 amino acids. The V gene's germline CDR1 is SQVTM and CDR2 ANQGSEA.

This chain joins TRBV3-1 and TRBJ2-3; D ambiguous. With 1 base removed from V and 6 bases from J, the gap between germline ends came to 17 bases. CDR1 LGHDT and CDR2 YNNKEL come from the germline V gene (reference sequence). The CDR3 is 16 amino acids. CDR3 nucleotides: TGTGCCAGCAGCCAAGCCTCGATTACCGCTATCGATACGCAGTATTTT. Amino acids: CASSQASITAIDTQYF.

The chain recombines TRBV27 with TRBJ1-2, with 7 bases that match TRBD1. V trimming: 6 bases; J trimming: 3 bases; junction bases outside the gene matches: 16. CDR3 size: 17 residues. Germline loops: CDR1 MNHEY, CDR2 SMNVEV (reference sequence). In DNA form, the CDR3 reads TGTGCCAGCAGAACCTTCTGGGGCAGGGGGTCGGACTATGGCTACACCTTC. It encodes CASRTFWGRGSDYGYTF.

This clonotype was picked up a small number of times. The rearrangement links TRBV6-2 or TRBV6-3 to TRBJ2-6, with 9 bases identical to TRBD2. The CDR3 contains 18 residues. Germline trimming cut 5 bases from V and 0 bases from J; bases unmatched to any gene: 8. Germline lookup yields CDR1 MNHEY and CDR2 SVGEGT. The CDR3 loop reads CASSTSGLALSGANVLTF. The CDR3 DNA reads TGTGCCAGCAGTACCTCGGGACTAGCCCTCTCTGGGGCCAACGTCCTGACTTTC.

This clonotype has a count of ten or more. The CDR3 sequence: CASNPFGGGSYEQYF. DNA for the CDR3: TGTGCCAGCAACCCCTTCGGGGGGGGATCCTACGAGCAGTACTTC. This chain uses TRBV6-1 with TRBJ2-7, with TRBD2 matching 8 bases. The CDR3 extends over 15 amino acids. V was clipped by 7 bases and J by 1 base; unmatched bases: 9. The germline V gene has CDR1 MNHNS and CDR2 SASEGT.

This clonotype was seen a few times. The chain links TRBV20-1 to TRBJ2-7; 7 nucleotides agree with TRBD1. Germline V gives CDR1 DFQATT, CDR2 SNEGSKA (reference sequence). The V segment lost 2 bases and the J segment 4 bases; nucleotides outside the gene matches: 5. The CDR3 length is 13 residues. CDR3: CSARRTGAYEQYF. CDR3 DNA: TGCAGTGCTAGACGTACAGGGGCGTACGAGCAGTACTTC.

Worth noting for this clonotype: Germline and junction disagree at one end, which may indicate a read error. The chain couples TRBV19 to TRBJ1-1; D ambiguous. Germline-derived CDR1 and CDR2 are LNHDA and SQIVND (reference sequence). This CDR3 comprises 14 residues. The CDR3 is CASTLPGVNAEAFF. Written as DNA, the CDR3 is TGTGCCAGTACCTTACCCGGGGTGAACGCTGAAGCTTTCTTT.

The table lists this clonotype with a few counts. The CDR3 loop reads CASTPDYGYTF. CDR3 DNA: TGTGCCAGCACCCCAGACTATGGCTACACCTTC. The rearrangement uses TRBV11-2 and TRBJ1-2; no firm D call. Germline V gene lookup returns CDR1 SGHAT and CDR2 FQNNGV. Trimming pared 7 bases from V and 3 bases from J, leaving 6 bases between. The CDR3 loop spans 11 amino acids.

The rearrangement uses TRBV20-1 and TRBJ2-3, with no clear D. V lost 0 bases to trimming and J lost 5 bases, with 3 bases between them. The germline CDR1 and CDR2 sequences are DFQATT and SNEGSKA (reference sequence). CDR3 length: 11 amino acids. The CDR3 DNA is TGCAGTGCTAGAGATGGAGATACGCAGTATTTT. It is translated as CSARDGDTQYF.

This clonotype was observed a single time. One junction end disagrees with the germline gene, perhaps due to a read error. The chain joins TRBV19 to TRBJ2-3; possible D gene TRBD2, 5 bases. Germline lookup yields CDR1 LNHDA and CDR2 SQIVND (reference sequence). The CDR3 spans 13 residues. The CDR3 region is CSTASRSTDTQYF. As DNA, the CDR3 is TGCTCCACAGCTAGCCGGAGCACAGATACGCAGTATTTT.

V usage is TRBV28 and J usage is TRBJ2-3, with D perhaps matching TRBD1 or TRBD2 (5 bases each). V lost 5 bases to trimming and J lost 2 bases, with 14 bases between them. The germline gives CDR1 MDHEN, CDR2 SYDVKM. The CDR3 covers 15 residues. The CDR3 nucleotides are TGTGCCAGCAGTCTCACCGGGGCGACCACAGATACGCAGTATTTT. Translating it yields CASSLTGATTDTQYF.

With respect to this clonotype: Its ends do not fully match the called genes, so a read error is possible. J is TRBJ1-5 and V is TRBV19; D might be TRBD1 (5 bases). Germline V gives CDR1 LNHDA, CDR2 SQIVND (reference sequence). This CDR3 comprises 14 residues. In DNA, the CDR3 is TGTGCCAGTAGTGCAGGCCGGGGCAATCAGCCCCAACATTTT. Amino acid sequence: CASSAGRGNQPQHF.

The rearrangement links TRBV19 to TRBJ1-5; D gene unclear. Trimming took off 3 bases at V and 0 bases at J, with 9 bases between the two ends. There are 15 residues in the CDR3. Germline V gene lookup returns CDR1 LNHDA and CDR2 SQIVND (reference sequence). The CDR3 sequence: CASSIGPNSNQPQHF. Written as DNA, the CDR3 is TGTGCCAGTAGTATCGGCCCGAATAGCAATCAGCCCCAGCATTTT.

The V and J genes are TRBV15 and TRBJ1-1, with D perhaps matching TRBD1 (5 bases). Deletions cut 3 bases from V and 6 bases from J, with 11 bases between. CDR3 length equals 13 residues. CDR1 and CDR2 (germline): LNHNV, YYDKDF (reference sequence). In nucleotides, the CDR3 is TGTGCCACCAGCAGGATGACAGACGCTGAAGCTTTCTTT. This translates into CATSRMTDAEAFF.

This clonotype was found once. The V gene is TRBV29-1, the J gene TRBJ1-2; a weak D match, TRBD1 (6 bases). The CDR3 sequence is 12 residues long. CDR1 and CDR2 (germline): SQVTM, ANQGSEA. Trimming took off 7 bases at V and 4 bases at J, with 13 bases between the two ends. The chain's CDR3 is CSATGSAYGYTF. The CDR3 nucleotides read TGCAGCGCGACAGGTTCGGCCTATGGCTACACCTTC.

The gene calls are TRBV10-1 and TRBJ2-1, with D maybe TRBD1 (5 bases). This CDR3 contains 14 residues. Germline values: CDR1 WNHNN, CDR2 SYGVQD (reference sequence). The V gene lost 4 bases and the J gene lost 4 bases, with 11 bases spanning the gap. This CDR3 reads CASSGDSRYNEQFF. Written as DNA, the CDR3 is TGCGCCAGCAGTGGTGACAGCCGATACAATGAGCAGTTCTTC.

As concerns this clonotype: A much larger clone differs from this one at a single base, so this may be a read error. The chain joins TRBV10-3 to TRBJ1-2, with unresolved D. V lost 10 bases, J lost 7 bases, and 28 bases lay in between. CDR1 is ENHRY, CDR2 SYGVKD, per germline. The CDR3 sequence is 16 residues long. In nucleotides, the CDR3 is TGTGCCAGCTCGCGCTCAATGGGGTTCTCCACTGGTGGCTACACCTTC. Encoded protein: CASSRSMGFSTGGYTF.

This clonotype appeared many times. V and J are TRBV7-9 and TRBJ2-1; 8 bases map to TRBD2. J gave up 4 bases and V 6 bases, and 14 bases lay outside the gene matches. Germline values: CDR1 SEHNR, CDR2 FQNEAQ (reference sequence). The CDR3 runs 17 residues. CDR3 protein: CASSSWRGAPGYNEQFF. CDR3 DNA: TGTGCCAGCAGTTCTTGGCGGGGGGCTCCCGGTTACAATGAGCAGTTCTTC.

CDR3 bases: TGTGCCAGCAGCTTATTTGGCGACGTGGATACGCAGTATTTT. It is translated as CASSLFGDVDTQYF. The genes are TRBV7-9 and TRBJ2-3; D gene ambiguous. Germline loops: CDR1 SEHNR, CDR2 FQNEAQ (reference sequence). The V gene lost 2 bases and the J gene lost 6 bases, with 12 bases spanning the gap. The CDR3 loop spans 14 amino acids. The entire variable domain, with the rest obtained from reference TRBV7-9 and TRBJ2-3, is as follows: DTGVSQNPRHKITKRGQNVTFRCDPISEHNRLYWYRQTLGQGPEFLTYFQNEAQLEKSRLLSDRFSAERPKGSFSTLEIQRTEQGDSAMYLCASSLFGDVDTQYFGPGTRLTVL.

The genes are TRBV4-1 and TRBJ1-1; a weak D match, TRBD1 (6 bases). The CDR3 has 13 amino acids. The V end was cut by 0 bases, the J end by 6 bases, with 8 bases between. Germline values: CDR1 MGHRA, CDR2 YSYEKL. CDR3 nucleotides: TGCGCCAGCAGCCAAGAAGGGACACCTGAAGCTTTCTTT. Residues: CASSQEGTPEAFF.